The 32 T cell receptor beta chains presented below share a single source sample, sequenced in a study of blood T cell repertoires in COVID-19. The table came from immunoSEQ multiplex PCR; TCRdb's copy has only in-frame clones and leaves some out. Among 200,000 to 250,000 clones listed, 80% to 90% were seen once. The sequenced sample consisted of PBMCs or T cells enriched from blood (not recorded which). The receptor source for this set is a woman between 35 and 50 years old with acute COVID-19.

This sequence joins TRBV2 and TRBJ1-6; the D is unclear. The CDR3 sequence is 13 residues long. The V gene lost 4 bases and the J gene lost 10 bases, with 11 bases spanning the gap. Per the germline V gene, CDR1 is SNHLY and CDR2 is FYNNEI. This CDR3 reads CASSVHTKSPLHF. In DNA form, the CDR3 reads TGTGCCAGCAGTGTCCACACGAAATCACCCCTCCACTTT.

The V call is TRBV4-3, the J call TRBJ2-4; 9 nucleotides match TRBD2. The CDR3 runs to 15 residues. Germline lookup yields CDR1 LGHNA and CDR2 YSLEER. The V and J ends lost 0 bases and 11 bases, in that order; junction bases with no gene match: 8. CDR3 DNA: TGCGCCAGCAGCCAAGAGGGTAGCGGGAGATGGGTTCAGTACTTC. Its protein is CASSQEGSGRWVQYF.

CDR3 loop: CASSPRTSGGSSYNEQFF. CDR3 DNA sequence: TGTGCCAGCAGCCCCAGGACTAGCGGGGGGAGCTCCTACAATGAGCAGTTCTTC. This chain uses TRBV7-9 with TRBJ2-1; 14 bases are a match to TRBD2. Germline lookup yields CDR1 SEHNR and CDR2 FQNEAQ (reference sequence). Trimming at V came to 5 bases and at J to 0 bases, leaving 6 bases not matched to a gene. CDR3 length equals 18 residues.

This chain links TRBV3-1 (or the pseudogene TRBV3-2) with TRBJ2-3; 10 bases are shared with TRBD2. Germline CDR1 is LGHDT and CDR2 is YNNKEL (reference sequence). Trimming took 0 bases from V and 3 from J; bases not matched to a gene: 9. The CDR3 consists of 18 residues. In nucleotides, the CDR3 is TGTGCCAGCAGCCAAGATGCGCTAGCGGGAGCAAGGACAGATACGCAGTATTTT. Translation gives CASSQDALAGARTDTQYF.

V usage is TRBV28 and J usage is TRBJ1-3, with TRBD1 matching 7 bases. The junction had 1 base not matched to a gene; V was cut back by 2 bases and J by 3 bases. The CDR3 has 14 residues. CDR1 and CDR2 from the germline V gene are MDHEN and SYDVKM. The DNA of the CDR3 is TGTGCCAGCAGTTTAGGGACAGTTGGAAACACCATATATTTT. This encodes CASSLGTVGNTIYF.

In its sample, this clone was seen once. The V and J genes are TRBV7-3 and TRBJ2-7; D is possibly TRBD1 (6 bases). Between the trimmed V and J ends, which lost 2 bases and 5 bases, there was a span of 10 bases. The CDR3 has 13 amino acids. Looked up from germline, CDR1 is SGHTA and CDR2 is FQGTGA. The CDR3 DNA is TGTGCCAGCAGCTTAGATCCAGGGGACGAGCAGTACTTC. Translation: CASSLDPGDEQYF.

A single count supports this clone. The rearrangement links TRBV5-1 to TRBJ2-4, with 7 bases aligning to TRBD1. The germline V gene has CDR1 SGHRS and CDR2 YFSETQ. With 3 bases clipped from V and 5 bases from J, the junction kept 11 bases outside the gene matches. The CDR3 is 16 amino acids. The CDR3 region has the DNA TGCGCCAGCAGCTCGCCGAGGCTGCAGGGGGAAAACATTCAGTACTTC. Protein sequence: CASSSPRLQGENIQYF. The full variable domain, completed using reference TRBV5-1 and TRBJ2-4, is KAGVTQTPRYLIKTRGQQVTLSCSPISGHRSVSWYQQTPGQGLQFLFEYFSETQRNKGNFPGRFSGRQFSNSRSEMNVSTLELGDSALYLCASSSPRLQGENIQYFGAGTRLSVL.

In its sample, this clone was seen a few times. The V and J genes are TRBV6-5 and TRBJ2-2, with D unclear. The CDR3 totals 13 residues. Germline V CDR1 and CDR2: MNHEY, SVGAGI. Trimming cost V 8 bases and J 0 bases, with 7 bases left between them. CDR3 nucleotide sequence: TGTGCCAGCCAGATGTCGAACACCGGGGAGCTGTTTTTT. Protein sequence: CASQMSNTGELFF.

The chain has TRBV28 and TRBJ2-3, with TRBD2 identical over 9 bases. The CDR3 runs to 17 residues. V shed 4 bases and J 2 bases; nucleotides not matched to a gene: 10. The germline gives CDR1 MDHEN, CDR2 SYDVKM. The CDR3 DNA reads TGTGCCAGCAGTTCTTGGCGGGAGGGCCGAAACACAGATACGCAGTATTTT. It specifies CASSSWREGRNTDTQYF.

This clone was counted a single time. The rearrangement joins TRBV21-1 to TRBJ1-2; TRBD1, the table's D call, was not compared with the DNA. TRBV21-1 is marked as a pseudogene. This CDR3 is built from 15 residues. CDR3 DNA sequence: TGTGCCAGCAGCAAAACGCGGGCAGGGGCCTATGGCTACACCTTC. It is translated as CASSKTRAGAYGYTF.

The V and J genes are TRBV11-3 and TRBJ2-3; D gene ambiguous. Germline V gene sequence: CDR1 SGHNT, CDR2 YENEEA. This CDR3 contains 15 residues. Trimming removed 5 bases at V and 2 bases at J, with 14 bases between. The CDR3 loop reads CASSPDPGYTDTQYF. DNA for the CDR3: TGTGCCAGCAGCCCCGACCCGGGTTACACAGATACGCAGTATTTT. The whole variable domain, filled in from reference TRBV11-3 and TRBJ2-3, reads EAGVVQSPRYKIIEKKQPVAFWCNPISGHNTLYWYLQNLGQGPELLIRYENEEAVDDSQLPKDRFSAERLKGVDSTLKIQPAELGDSAVYLCASSPDPGYTDTQYFGPGTRLTVL.

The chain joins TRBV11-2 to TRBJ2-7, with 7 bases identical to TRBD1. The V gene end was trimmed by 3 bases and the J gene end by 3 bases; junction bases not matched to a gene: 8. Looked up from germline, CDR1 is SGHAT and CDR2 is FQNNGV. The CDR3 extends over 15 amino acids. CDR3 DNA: TGTGCCAGCAGCTTTTCCTTTCAGGGGGTCTACGAGCAGTACTTC. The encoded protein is CASSFSFQGVYEQYF.

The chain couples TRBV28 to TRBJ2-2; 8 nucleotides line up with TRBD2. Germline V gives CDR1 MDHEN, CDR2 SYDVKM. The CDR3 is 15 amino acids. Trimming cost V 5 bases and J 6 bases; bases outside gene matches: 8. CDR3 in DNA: TGTGCCAGCAGTCTGATGACGGGAGGGCCCGGGGAGCTGTTTTTT. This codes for CASSLMTGGPGELFF. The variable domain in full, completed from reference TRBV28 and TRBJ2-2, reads DVKVTQSSRYLVKRTGEKVFLECVQDMDHENMFWYRQDPGLGLRLIYFSYDVKMKEKGDIPEGYSVSREKKERFSLILESASTNQTSMYLCASSLMTGGPGELFFGEGSRLTVL.

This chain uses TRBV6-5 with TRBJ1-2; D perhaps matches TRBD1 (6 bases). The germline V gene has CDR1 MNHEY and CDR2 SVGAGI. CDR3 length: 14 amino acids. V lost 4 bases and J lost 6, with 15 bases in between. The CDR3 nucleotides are TGTGCCAGCAGTTCCGATGGGACATCGGATGGCTACACCTTC. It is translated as CASSSDGTSDGYTF.

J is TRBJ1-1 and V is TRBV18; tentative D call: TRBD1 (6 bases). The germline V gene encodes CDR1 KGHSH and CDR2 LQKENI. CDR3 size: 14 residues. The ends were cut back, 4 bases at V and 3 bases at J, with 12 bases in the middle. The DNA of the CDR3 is TGTGCCAGCTCACTACAGGGCTTGGACACTGAAGCTTTCTTT. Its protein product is CASSLQGLDTEAFF.

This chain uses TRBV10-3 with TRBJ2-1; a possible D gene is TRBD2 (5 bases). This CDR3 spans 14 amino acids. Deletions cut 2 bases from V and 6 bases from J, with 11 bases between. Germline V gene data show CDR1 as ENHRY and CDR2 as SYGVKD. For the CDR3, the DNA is TGTGCCATCAGTGAGCCGGGGAGAGGCAATGAGCAGTTCTTC. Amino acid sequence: CAISEPGRGNEQFF.

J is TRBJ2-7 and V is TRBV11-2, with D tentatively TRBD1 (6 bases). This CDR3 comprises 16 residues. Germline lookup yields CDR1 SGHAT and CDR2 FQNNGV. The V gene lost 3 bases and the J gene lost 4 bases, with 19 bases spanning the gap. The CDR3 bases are TGTGCCAGCAGCTTTATCCAGGGGCCTTCTCCTTACGAGCAGTACTTC. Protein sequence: CASSFIQGPSPYEQYF.

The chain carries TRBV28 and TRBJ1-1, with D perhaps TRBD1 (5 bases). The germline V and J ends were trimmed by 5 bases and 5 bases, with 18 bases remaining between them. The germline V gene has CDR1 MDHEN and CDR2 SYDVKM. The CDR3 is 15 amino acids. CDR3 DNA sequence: TGTGCCAGCAGTCCCGGGGGGGAAACGGGGACTGAAGCTTTCTTT. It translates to CASSPGGETGTEAFF.

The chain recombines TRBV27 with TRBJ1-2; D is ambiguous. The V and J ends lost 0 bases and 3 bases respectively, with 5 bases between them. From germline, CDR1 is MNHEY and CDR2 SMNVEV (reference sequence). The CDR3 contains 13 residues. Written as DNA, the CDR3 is TGTGCCAGCAGTTTATCCCCAGACTATGGCTACACCTTC. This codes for CASSLSPDYGYTF.

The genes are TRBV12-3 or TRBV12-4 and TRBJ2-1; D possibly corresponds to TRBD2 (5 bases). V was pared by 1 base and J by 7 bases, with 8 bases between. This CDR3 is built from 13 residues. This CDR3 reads CASSLGTGNEQFF. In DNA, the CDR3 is TGTGCCAGCAGTTTAGGGACGGGGAATGAGCAGTTCTTC.

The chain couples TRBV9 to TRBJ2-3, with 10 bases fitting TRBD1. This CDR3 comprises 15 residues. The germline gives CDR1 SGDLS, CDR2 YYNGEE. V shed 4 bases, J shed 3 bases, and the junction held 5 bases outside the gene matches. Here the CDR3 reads CASSPGQGVTDTQYF. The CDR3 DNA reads TGTGCCAGCAGCCCCGGACAGGGGGTTACAGATACGCAGTATTTT. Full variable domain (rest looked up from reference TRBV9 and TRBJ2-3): DSGVTQTPKHLITATGQRVTLRCSPRSGDLSVYWYQQSLDQGLQFLIQYYNGEERAKGNILERFSAQQFPDLHSELNLSSLELGDSALYFCASSPGQGVTDTQYFGPGTRLTVL.

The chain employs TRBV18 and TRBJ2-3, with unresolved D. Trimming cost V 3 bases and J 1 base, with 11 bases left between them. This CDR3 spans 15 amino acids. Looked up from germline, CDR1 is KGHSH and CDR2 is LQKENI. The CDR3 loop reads CASSPVLTRTDTQYF. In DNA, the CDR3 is TGTGCCAGCTCACCCGTACTAACTCGCACAGATACGCAGTATTTT.

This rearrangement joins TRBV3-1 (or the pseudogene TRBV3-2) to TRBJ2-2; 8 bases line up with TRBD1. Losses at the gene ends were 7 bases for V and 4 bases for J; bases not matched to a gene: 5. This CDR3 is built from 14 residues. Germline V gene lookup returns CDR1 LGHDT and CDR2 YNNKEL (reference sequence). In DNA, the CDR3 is TGTGCCAGCACAGGGGGCCCGGGCACCGGGGAGCTGTTTTTT. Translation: CASTGGPGTGELFF.

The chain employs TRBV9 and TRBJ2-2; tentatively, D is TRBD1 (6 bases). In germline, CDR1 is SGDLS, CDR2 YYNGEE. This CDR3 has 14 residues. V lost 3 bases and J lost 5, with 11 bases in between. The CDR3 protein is CASSDKRGTGELFF. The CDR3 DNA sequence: TGTGCCAGCAGCGATAAGAGGGGGACCGGGGAGCTGTTTTTT.

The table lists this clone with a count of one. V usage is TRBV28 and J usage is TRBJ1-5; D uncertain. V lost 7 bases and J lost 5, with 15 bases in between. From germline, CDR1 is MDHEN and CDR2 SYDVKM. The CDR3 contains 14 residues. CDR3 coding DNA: TGTGCCAGCACTCAAGGAGAAGGTCATCAGCCCCAGCATTTT. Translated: CASTQGEGHQPQHF.

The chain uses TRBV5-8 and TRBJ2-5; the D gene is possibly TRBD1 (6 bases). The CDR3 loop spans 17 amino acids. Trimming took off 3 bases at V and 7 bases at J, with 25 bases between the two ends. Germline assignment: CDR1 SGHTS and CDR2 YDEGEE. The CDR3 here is CASSSPWGSWDMGTQYF. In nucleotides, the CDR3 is TGTGCCAGCAGCTCCCCGTGGGGTAGCTGGGACATGGGGACCCAGTACTTC.

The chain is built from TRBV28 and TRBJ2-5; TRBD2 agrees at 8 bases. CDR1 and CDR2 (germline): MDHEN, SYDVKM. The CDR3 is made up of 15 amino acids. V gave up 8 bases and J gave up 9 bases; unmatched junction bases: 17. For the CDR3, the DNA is TGTGCCAGCGCCGTTTCACGAGGTCCGCGGGGGGCCCAGTACTTC. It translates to CASAVSRGPRGAQYF.

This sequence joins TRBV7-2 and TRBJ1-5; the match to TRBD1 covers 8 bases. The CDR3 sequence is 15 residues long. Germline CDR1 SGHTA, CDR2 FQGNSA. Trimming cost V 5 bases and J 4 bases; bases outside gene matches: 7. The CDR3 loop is CASSPGGIGNQPQHF. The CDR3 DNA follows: TGTGCCAGCAGCCCAGGGGGCATCGGGAATCAGCCCCAGCATTTT.

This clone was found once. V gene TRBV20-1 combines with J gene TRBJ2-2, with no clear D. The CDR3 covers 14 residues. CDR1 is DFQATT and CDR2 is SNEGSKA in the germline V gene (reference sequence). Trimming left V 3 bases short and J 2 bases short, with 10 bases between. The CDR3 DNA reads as TGCAGTGCTAGTGGGCTAGGTAACACCGGGGAGCTGTTTTTT. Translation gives CSASGLGNTGELFF.

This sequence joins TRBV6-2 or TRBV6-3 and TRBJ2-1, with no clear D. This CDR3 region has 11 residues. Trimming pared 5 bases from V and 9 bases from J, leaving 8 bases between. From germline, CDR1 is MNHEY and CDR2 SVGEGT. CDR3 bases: TGTGCCAGCAGTCGGAGCGCTGAGCAGTTCTTC. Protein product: CASSRSAEQFF.

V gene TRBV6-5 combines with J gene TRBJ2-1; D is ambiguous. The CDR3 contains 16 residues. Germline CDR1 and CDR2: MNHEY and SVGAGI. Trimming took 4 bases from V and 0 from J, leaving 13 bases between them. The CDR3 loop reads CASSSHSASSYNEQFF. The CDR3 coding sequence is TGTGCCAGCAGTTCCCACAGTGCCAGCTCCTACAATGAGCAGTTCTTC.

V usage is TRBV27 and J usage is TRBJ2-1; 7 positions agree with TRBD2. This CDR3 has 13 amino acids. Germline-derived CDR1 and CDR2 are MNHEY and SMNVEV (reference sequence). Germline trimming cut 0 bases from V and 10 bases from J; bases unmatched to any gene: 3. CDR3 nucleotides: TGTGCCAGCAGTTTATCGGCGGGGGACGAGCAGTTCTTC. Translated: CASSLSAGDEQFF.